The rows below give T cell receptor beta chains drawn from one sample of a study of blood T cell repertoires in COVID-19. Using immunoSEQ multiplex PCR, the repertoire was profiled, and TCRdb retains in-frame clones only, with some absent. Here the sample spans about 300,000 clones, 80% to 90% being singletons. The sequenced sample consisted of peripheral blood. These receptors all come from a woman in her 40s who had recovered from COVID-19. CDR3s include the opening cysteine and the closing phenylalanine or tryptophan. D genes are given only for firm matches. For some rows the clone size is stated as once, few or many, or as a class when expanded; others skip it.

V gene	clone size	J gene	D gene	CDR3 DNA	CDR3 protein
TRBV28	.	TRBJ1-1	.	TGTGCCAGCAGTCTCCCGGGGACTGAAGCTTTCTTT	CASSLPGTEAFF
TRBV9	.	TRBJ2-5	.	TGTGCCAGCAGCGTAGCTACGGGTGGTTCGCAGACCCAGTACTTC	CASSVATGGSQTQYF
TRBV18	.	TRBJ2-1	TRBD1	TGTGCCAGCTCACCTCTGGGACAGGCCCACAATGAGCAGTTCTTC	CASSPLGQAHNEQFF
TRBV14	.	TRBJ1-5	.	TGTGCCAGCAGCCAACTCAATCAGCCCCAGCATTTT	CASSQLNQPQHF
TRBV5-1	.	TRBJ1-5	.	TGCGCCAGCAGCTTGAACGGTAATCAGCCCCAGCATTTT	CASSLNGNQPQHF
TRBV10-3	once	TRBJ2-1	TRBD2	TGTGCCATCAGTGAGTCCCCGGGGGGCTCCTACAATGAGCAGTTCTTC	CAISESPGGSYNEQFF
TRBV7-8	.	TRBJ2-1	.	TGTGCCAGCAGCTTAGCAGCGGAGCAGTTCTTC	CASSLAAEQFF
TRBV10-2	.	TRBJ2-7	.	TGCGCCAGCAGCTCCTCCTACGAGCAGTACTTC	CASSSSYEQYF
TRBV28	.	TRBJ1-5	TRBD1	TGTGCCAGCAGTTCGACAGGGGGCAATCAGCCCCAGCATTTT	CASSSTGGNQPQHF
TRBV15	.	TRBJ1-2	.	TGTGCCACCAGCAGAGACAGGGTCCCCTATGGCTACACCTTC	CATSRDRVPYGYTF
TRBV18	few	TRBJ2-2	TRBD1	TGTGCCAGCTCACCAACAGGGGGAGACACCGGGGAGCTGTTTTTT	CASSPTGGDTGELFF
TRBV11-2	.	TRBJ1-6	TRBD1	TGTGCCACTTCTACCTTCGCCGGGACAGGGCAATTGAATTCACCCCTCCACTTT	CATSTFAGTGQLNSPLHF
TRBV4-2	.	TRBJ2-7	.	TGTGCCAGCAGCCCCCCGGGGTCATACTACGAGCAGTACTTC	CASSPPGSYYEQYF
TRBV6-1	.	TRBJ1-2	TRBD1	TGTGCCAGCAGTGATGCCGCGGCACAGGGGGGCTATGGCTACACCTTC	CASSDAAAQGGYGYTF
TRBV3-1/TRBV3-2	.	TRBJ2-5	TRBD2	TGTGCCAGCAGCCGACTAGCGGGGGGCCAACAAGAGACCCAGTACTTC	CASSRLAGGQQETQYF
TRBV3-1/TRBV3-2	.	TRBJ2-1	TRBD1	TGTGCCAGCAGCCTGGGACAGAGCGACTACAATGAGCAGTTCTTC	CASSLGQSDYNEQFF
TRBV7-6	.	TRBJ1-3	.	TGTGCCAGCAGCTCTTCTCGGAGCTCTGGAAACACCATATATTTT	CASSSSRSSGNTIYF
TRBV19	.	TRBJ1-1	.	TGTGCCAGTACCTCACTTCGTCGGGGGTTGAACACTGAAGCTTTCTTT	CASTSLRRGLNTEAFF
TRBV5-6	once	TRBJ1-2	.	TGTGCCAGCAGCTCTTACATTGAACTGGACAGCACCTTC	CASSSYIELDSTF
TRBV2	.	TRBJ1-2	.	TGTGCCACCTTGGAGCCCGGCTATGGCTACACCTTC	CATLEPGYGYTF
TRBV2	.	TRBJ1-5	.	TGTGCCATTAGGGAGGGGAATAGTCAGCCCCAGCATTTT	CAIREGNSQPQHF
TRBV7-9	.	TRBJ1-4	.	TGTGCCAGCAGCCATTGGGACACAAGGGAAAAACTGTTTTTT	CASSHWDTREKLFF
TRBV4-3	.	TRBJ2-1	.	TGCGCCAGCAGCCGCGGGGGCGGATATCACAATGAGCAGTTCTTC	CASSRGGGYHNEQFF
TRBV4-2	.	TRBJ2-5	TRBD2	TGTGCCAGCAGCCAAGGGACGGTGGCGGGGGGACCCCAAGAGACCCAGTACTTC	CASSQGTVAGGPQETQYF
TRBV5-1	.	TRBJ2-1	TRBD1	TGCGCCAGCAGCTTATCCTCCCCCGGGACAGTTTTCCACCGTGAGCAGTTCTTC	CASSLSSPGTVFHREQFF